The 27 T cell receptor beta chains below were found in one sample sequenced in a study of prognosis after radiotherapy for stage I lung cancer (dated by TCRdb to 2020 to 2023). TCRdb names Illumina HiSeq 3000 as the instrument used. The TCR beta CDR3 region was amplified from genomic DNA by two rounds of multiplex PCR. The first PCR round used primers specific to each TRBV and TRBJ gene, and the primer sequences were filed in Chinese patent CN105087789A. TCRdb reran the public reads through fastp at Q25 and MiXCR, keeping productive beta chains. Identical CDR3 proteins give one entry, which carries the most common genes and DNA. This sample comprises 10,000 to 15,000 distinct CDR3 sequences, roughly 40% of them detected only once. The top ten constitute 35% to 50% of the sample. Specimen: PBMCs, collected before or after stereotactic body radiation therapy (not recorded which). The origin of the receptors is a donor of 50 years or more with non-small cell lung cancer.

V is TRBV20-1 and J is TRBJ2-7; D might be TRBD1 (6 bases). Germline CDR1 is DFQATT and CDR2 is SNEGSKA (reference sequence). V dropped 6 bases and J dropped 8 bases, with 29 bases sitting between them. The CDR3 consists of 16 residues. The CDR3 nucleotides are TGCAGTGCCAAACTAGGTTCGGGACAAGATTACGAGCAGCAGTACTTC. Protein product: CSAKLGSGQDYEQQYF.

The V call is TRBV6-2 or TRBV6-3, the J call TRBJ2-1, with 8 bases fitting TRBD1. From germline, CDR1 is MNHEY and CDR2 SVGEGT. The CDR3 length is 15 residues. Germline trimming cut 5 bases from V and 5 bases from J; bases unmatched to any gene: 8. DNA for the CDR3: TGTGCCAGCAGTACCGGACAGGGTCTAAACAATGAGCAGTTCTTC. It codes for CASSTGQGLNNEQFF.

This clonotype was found a few times. A much larger clonotype is one base distant, so this may be a read error. The chain uses TRBV7-2 and TRBJ2-3; maybe TRBD2 (5 bases). CDR1 is SGHTA and CDR2 is FQGNSA in the germline V gene. This CDR3 has 14 amino acids. CDR3 coding DNA: TGTGCCAGCAGCTTAGTGGCTAGCACAGATACGAAGTATTTT. Residues: CASSLVASTDTKYF.

On this clonotype itself: A far more abundant clone sits one base away, making this likely a read error. Written as DNA, the CDR3 is TGTGCCAGCAGCCCGACAGGGGGCCCCTTCGAGCAGTACTTC. This encodes CASSPTGGPFEQYF. V is TRBV6-9 and J is TRBJ2-7, with 10 nucleotides matching TRBD1. V was clipped by 6 bases and J by 6 bases; unmatched bases: 8. The CDR3 covers 14 residues. The germline V gene encodes CDR1 MNHGY and CDR2 SVAAGI.

Of note for this clonotype: This likely traces to a read error, being one base from a far larger clone. The rearrangement joins TRBV6-5 to TRBJ2-7; TRBD1 agrees at 12 bases. Per germline, CDR1 MNHEY and CDR2 SVGAGI. This CDR3 has 16 residues. The CDR3 coding sequence is TGTGCCAACAGTCAGCCGGTGGGACAGGGGGCTCGCGAGCAGTACTTC. Its protein product is CANSQPVGQGAREQYF.

CDR3 bases: TGTGCCAGCCAGGCAGGGGGTCGGAATGAGCAGTTCTTC. Translated: CASQAGGRNEQFF. This chain joins TRBV6-1 and TRBJ2-1; 7 bases are shared with TRBD1. Germline-derived CDR1 and CDR2 are MNHNS and SASEGT. The V gene end was trimmed by 8 bases and the J gene end by 7 bases; junction bases not matched to a gene: 8. The CDR3 spans 13 residues.

The rearrangement links TRBV6-2 or TRBV6-3 to TRBJ1-1, with D perhaps matching TRBD1 (6 bases). CDR3 length equals 14 residues. V lost 5 bases and J lost 0, with 10 bases in between. Germline V gives CDR1 MNHEY, CDR2 SVGEGT. CDR3 sequence reads: CASSRGAMNTEAFF. In DNA, the CDR3 is TGTGCCAGCAGTCGGGGGGCGATGAACACTGAAGCTTTCTTT.

Notes on this clonotype: A far bigger clonotype differs at one base, so this is likely a read error. This CDR3 reads CASSTDSFSYGQYF. The CDR3 nucleotides read TGTGCCAGCAGCACGGACAGTTTCTCCTACGGGCAGTACTTC. The chain recombines TRBV7-9 with TRBJ2-7, with D possibly TRBD1 on 6 matching bases. The germline V gene has CDR1 SEHNR and CDR2 FQNEAQ (reference sequence). This CDR3 is 14 amino acids long. The whole variable domain, filled in from reference TRBV7-9 and TRBJ2-7, reads DTGVSQNPRHKITKRGQNVTFRCDPISEHNRLYWYRQTLGQGPEFLTYFQNEAQLEKSRLLSDRFSAERPKGSFSTLEIQRTEQGDSAMYLCASSTDSFSYGQYFGPGTRLTVT.

This clonotype was recorded once. The chain joins TRBV30 to TRBJ2-1, with D uncertain. The germline gives CDR1 GTSNPN, CDR2 SVGIG (reference sequence). This CDR3 has 14 residues. V shed 0 bases and J shed 0 bases, with 6 bases lying between them. This chain's CDR3 is CAWSVGISYNEQFF. CDR3 coding DNA: TGTGCCTGGAGTGTTGGGATCTCCTACAATGAGCAGTTCTTC.

V is TRBV9 and J is TRBJ2-4, with 13 nucleotides matching TRBD2. J lost 2 bases, V lost 4 bases, and 3 bases had no gene match. The CDR3 spans 16 residues. From germline, CDR1 is SGDLS and CDR2 YYNGEE. CDR3 sequence (DNA): TGTGCCAGCAGCCAACTAGCGGGGGGGCCCAAAAACATTCAGTACTTC. It is translated as CASSQLAGGPKNIQYF.

In its sample, this clonotype was seen many times. This chain joins TRBV4-3 and TRBJ1-5; no clear D. V lost 0 bases to trimming and J lost 4 bases, with 16 bases between them. Germline CDR1 reads LGHNA; CDR2 reads YSLEER. This CDR3 has 17 amino acids. Here the CDR3 reads CASSQDLVSGSNQPQHF. In nucleotides, the CDR3 is TGCGCCAGCAGCCAAGACCTTGTTTCGGGATCAAATCAGCCCCAGCATTTT.

As regards this clonotype: This clone may be a read error of a much larger clone one base away. The chain is built from TRBV7-3 and TRBJ2-4; D may be TRBD2 (7 bases). Gene TRBJ2-5 matches the end of the DNA better, so the J call may be wrong. The CDR3 has 15 amino acids. From germline, CDR1 is SGHTA and CDR2 FQGTGA. Here the CDR3 DNA reads TGTGCCAGCATCCCGGAGGGGGGGCCTTGGAAGACCCAGTACTTC. Translating it yields CASIPEGGPWKTQYF.

The table lists this clonotype with many counts. V and J are TRBV6-1 and TRBJ1-4; 7 bases are a match to TRBD1. Per the germline V gene, CDR1 is MNHNS and CDR2 is SASEGT. This CDR3 is 17 amino acids long. The V and J ends lost 6 bases and 0 bases, in that order; junction bases with no gene match: 10. CDR3 region: CASSQDRRGATNEKLFF. Written as DNA, the CDR3 is TGTGCCAGCAGCCAGGACAGGAGGGGCGCAACTAATGAAAAACTGTTTTTT.

The table lists this clonotype with many counts. The chain carries TRBV6-4 and TRBJ1-2; D remains ambiguous. With 6 bases removed from V and 6 bases from J, the gap between germline ends came to 14 bases. The CDR3 runs to 13 residues. Per germline, CDR1 MRHNA and CDR2 SNTAGT. CDR3 DNA: TGTGCCAGCAGGTGTCACGGTATACATGGCTACACCTTC. It translates to CASRCHGIHGYTF.

The V and J genes are TRBV6-1 and TRBJ2-7, with TRBD2 identical over 8 bases. This CDR3 has 14 amino acids. The V gene end was trimmed by 7 bases and the J gene end by 2 bases; junction bases not matched to a gene: 7. Germline V CDR1 and CDR2: MNHNS, SASEGT. CDR3 bases: TGTGCCAGCACCAGTGGACTAGCCACCTACGAGCAGTACTTC. Translating it yields CASTSGLATYEQYF.

The CDR3 region has the DNA TGTGCCAGCACTGAAGGGACAGGGGTGTACTATGGCTACACCTTC. This encodes CASTEGTGVYYGYTF. The chain couples TRBV12-3 or TRBV12-4 to TRBJ1-2; 10 bases are shared with TRBD1. Trimming removed 7 bases from V and 3 bases from J; junction bases left unmatched: 8. The CDR3 consists of 15 residues.

This clonotype is deemed medium-sized (0.01 to 0.1%). J is TRBJ2-2 and V is TRBV5-1; a possible D gene is TRBD1 (7 bases). Trimming took off 3 bases at V and 0 bases at J, with 21 bases between the two ends. This CDR3 comprises 19 residues. Germline V gives CDR1 SGHRS, CDR2 YFSETQ. CDR3 amino acids: CASSYGGGLLLSNTGELFF. The DNA of the CDR3 is TGCGCCAGCAGCTATGGAGGGGGCCTCTTACTTTCGAACACCGGGGAGCTGTTTTTT.

A word on this clonotype: A far larger clone lies a single base away; this is likely a read error. This chain joins TRBV6-7 and TRBJ2-7, with D perhaps assigned TRBD1 or TRBD2 (6 bases each). TRBV6-7 is reported as an ORF; its role is uncertain. Trimming pared 6 bases from V and 0 bases from J, leaving 15 bases between. The CDR3 has 15 amino acids. In DNA, the CDR3 is TGTGCCAGCAGGAGGGGGGTTCAGAGCTCCTACGAGCAGTACTTC. Protein product: CASRRGVQSSYEQYF.

This clonotype was counted at least ten times. The chain carries TRBV12-3 or TRBV12-4 and TRBJ2-5; D unclear. The CDR3 loop spans 12 amino acids. V was clipped by 5 bases and J by 5 bases, with 9 bases between them. CDR3 protein: CASSQIGETQYF. Here the CDR3 DNA reads TGTGCCAGCAGTCAAATAGGGGAGACCCAGTACTTC.

This rearrangement joins TRBV12-3 or TRBV12-4 to TRBJ2-2; TRBD1 matches 8 bases. The CDR3 runs to 15 residues. V gave up 6 bases and J gave up 1 base; unmatched junction bases: 4. The CDR3 region is CASRPGQGNTGELFF. The CDR3 DNA follows: TGTGCCAGCAGGCCAGGACAGGGGAACACCGGGGAGCTGTTTTTT.

This clonotype is labeled as medium-sized. V is TRBV6-1 and J is TRBJ2-7; maybe TRBD1 (6 bases). This CDR3 is 14 amino acids long. With 4 bases removed from V and 1 base from J, the gap between germline ends came to 11 bases. CDR1 and CDR2 from the germline V gene are MNHNS and SASEGT. Here the CDR3 reads CASSVGGRSYEQYF. As DNA, the CDR3 is TGTGCCAGCAGTGTAGGGGGAAGGTCCTACGAGCAGTACTTC.

This clonotype qualifies as medium-sized. The chain is built from TRBV19 and TRBJ2-3; D perhaps matches TRBD1 (5 bases). Trimming removed 3 bases from V and 4 bases from J, with 17 bases in between. The CDR3 loop spans 16 amino acids. Germline CDR1 is LNHDA and CDR2 is SQIVND (reference sequence). In nucleotides, the CDR3 is TGTGCCAGTAGTATGAGAAGATCAGGGCTCTCAGATACGCAGTATTTT. Its protein product is CASSMRRSGLSDTQYF.

This sequence joins TRBV5-4 and TRBJ2-7; 7 nucleotides agree with TRBD1. The germline gives CDR1 SGHNT, CDR2 YYREEE (reference sequence). CDR3 length: 14 residues. V was clipped by 0 bases and J by 2 bases; unmatched bases: 2. In nucleotides, the CDR3 is TGTGCCAGCAGCTTGGACAGGGGCACCTACGAGCAGTACTTC. This gives the protein CASSLDRGTYEQYF.

Here the CDR3 reads CASSSETDSSYEQYF. CDR3 nucleotides: TGTGCCAGCAGCTCAGAAACCGACAGCTCCTACGAGCAGTACTTC. The chain combines TRBV7-6 with TRBJ2-7, with D perhaps matching TRBD1 (5 bases). The germline V gene has CDR1 SGHVS and CDR2 FNYEAQ. The CDR3 totals 15 residues. Trimming took 4 bases from V and 0 from J, leaving 13 bases between them.

The chain employs TRBV11-3 and TRBJ2-5; D not resolved. The CDR3 totals 13 residues. V lost 2 bases to trimming and J lost 8 bases, with 12 bases between them. Germline lookup yields CDR1 SGHNT and CDR2 YENEEA. In nucleotides, the CDR3 is TGTGCCAGCAGCTTAACGGGTTCTGATACCCAGTACTTC. It encodes CASSLTGSDTQYF. Filled out from reference TRBV11-3 and TRBJ2-5, the complete variable domain reads EAGVVQSPRYKIIEKKQPVAFWCNPISGHNTLYWYLQNLGQGPELLIRYENEEAVDDSQLPKDRFSAERLKGVDSTLKIQPAELGDSAVYLCASSLTGSDTQYFGPGTRLLVL.

As regards this clonotype: Being one base from a much bigger clone, this may be a read error. The gene calls are TRBV6-4 and TRBJ2-1; tentatively, D is TRBD2 (6 bases). V lost 4 bases and J lost 5, with 12 bases in between. Germline lookup yields CDR1 MRHNA and CDR2 SNTAGT. The CDR3 contains 14 residues. CDR3 nucleotide sequence: TGTGCCAGCAGTGGCGGCGGGGACGACAATGAGCAGTTCTTC. Translating it yields CASSGGGDDNEQFF.

This clonotype was recorded at least ten times. The rearrangement joins TRBV7-2 to TRBJ2-3; D may match TRBD1 or TRBD2 (5 bases each). Trimming left V 5 bases short and J 5 bases short, with 11 bases between. This CDR3 spans 13 amino acids. Germline V gene data show CDR1 as SGHTA and CDR2 as FQGNSA. The CDR3 region is CASSKERGDTQYF. CDR3 in DNA: TGTGCCAGCAGCAAAGAGAGGGGAGATACGCAGTATTTT.